This TCR beta chain was recovered during a study of post-analysis software for immune sequencing data. Whole-study findings and limits: Four to six TRBV segments (TRBV5-6, TRBV5-1 and TRBV20-1 among them) occurred more frequently in patients than in controls. Samples from one preparation batch, clustered by F measure, grouped strongly together.

Unique molecular identifiers featured in each of the TCR beta cDNA libraries. There were roughly 0.85 to 11 million T cells, and some 500,000 cDNA molecules came from them. A single record per CDR3 protein comes from TCRdb applying MiXCR to the PCR reads. The data contain roughly 620,000 distinct CDR3 sequences, about 44% of them seen just once; the ten biggest clones take up under 2%. This clonotype is a singleton in its sample. Its target is not known. The CDR3 contains 16 residues. The ends lost 4 bases at V and 6 bases at J; junction bases unmatched: 9. CDR1 is KGHDR, CDR2 SFDVKD, per germline. The chain carries TRBV24-1 and TRBJ2-1, with 9 bases aligning to TRBD2. Material for sequencing was blood. The clonotype was recovered from a girl aged 5-17 years with multiple sclerosis. In nucleotides, the CDR3 is TGTGCCACCAGTGACGAGGGGCTAGCGGGAATCAATGAGCAGTTCTTC. It is translated as CATSDEGLAGINEQFF.